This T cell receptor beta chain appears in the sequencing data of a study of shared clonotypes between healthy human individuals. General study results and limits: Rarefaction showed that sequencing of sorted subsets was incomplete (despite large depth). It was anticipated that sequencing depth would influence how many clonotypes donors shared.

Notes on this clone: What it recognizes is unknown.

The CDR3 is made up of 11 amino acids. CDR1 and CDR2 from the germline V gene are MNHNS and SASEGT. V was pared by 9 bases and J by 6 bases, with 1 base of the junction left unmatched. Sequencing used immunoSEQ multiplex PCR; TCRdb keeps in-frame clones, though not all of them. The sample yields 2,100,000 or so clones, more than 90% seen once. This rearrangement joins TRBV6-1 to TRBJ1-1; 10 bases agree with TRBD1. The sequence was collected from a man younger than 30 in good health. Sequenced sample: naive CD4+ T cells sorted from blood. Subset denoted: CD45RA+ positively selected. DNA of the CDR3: TGTGCCAGTGGGACAGGGGCTGAAGCTTTCTTT. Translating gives CASGTGAEAFF.